The clone carrying this T cell receptor (beta chain) occurred a few times. Its target is not known. The data derive from a study of response to subunit inactivated influenza vaccine. Points from the study as a whole: Authors suggested that a seasonal influenza vaccination recruits few new T cells each time.

The V and J ends lost 1 base and 0 bases respectively, with 3 bases between them. Germline CDR1 and CDR2: SEHNR and FQNEAQ (reference sequence). This CDR3 has 13 amino acids. TCRdb analysed the RT-PCR reads with MiXCR anew, one entry per CDR3 protein. Of approximately 530,000 distinct CDR3 sequences listed, 6% to 9% were seen once; the top ten hold around 14%. This clonotype was sampled from a man between 50 and 75 years old who received an inactivated influenza vaccine. The chain joins TRBV7-9 to TRBJ1-2; D gene ambiguous. Sequenced material: PBMCs from blood, taken about 24 months after vaccination. Here the CDR3 reads CASSLDTNYGYTF. The DNA for the CDR3 is TGTGCCAGCAGCTTAGACACTAACTATGGCTACACCTTC.